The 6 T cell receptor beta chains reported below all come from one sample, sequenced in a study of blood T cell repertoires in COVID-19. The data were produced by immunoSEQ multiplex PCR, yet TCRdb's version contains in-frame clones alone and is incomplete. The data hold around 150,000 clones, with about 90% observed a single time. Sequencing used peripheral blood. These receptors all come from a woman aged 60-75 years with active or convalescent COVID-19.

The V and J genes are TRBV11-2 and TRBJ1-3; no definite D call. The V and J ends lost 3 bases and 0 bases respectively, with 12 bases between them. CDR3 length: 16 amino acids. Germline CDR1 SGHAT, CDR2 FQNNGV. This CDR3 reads CASSFQVPSSGNTIYF. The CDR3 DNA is TGTGCCAGCAGCTTCCAGGTTCCGAGCTCTGGAAACACCATATATTTT.

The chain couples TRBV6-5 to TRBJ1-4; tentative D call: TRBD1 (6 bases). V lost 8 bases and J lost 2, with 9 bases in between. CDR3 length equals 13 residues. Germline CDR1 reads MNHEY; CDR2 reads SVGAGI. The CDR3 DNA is TGTGCCAGCCACAGGGCGACTAATGAAAAACTGTTTTTT. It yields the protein CASHRATNEKLFF.

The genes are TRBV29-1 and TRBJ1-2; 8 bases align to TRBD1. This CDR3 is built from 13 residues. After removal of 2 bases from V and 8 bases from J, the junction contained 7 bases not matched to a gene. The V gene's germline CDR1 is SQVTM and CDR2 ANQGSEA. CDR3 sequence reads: CSVEHQGARGYTF. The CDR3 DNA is TGCAGCGTTGAACACCAGGGGGCGCGGGGCTACACCTTC.

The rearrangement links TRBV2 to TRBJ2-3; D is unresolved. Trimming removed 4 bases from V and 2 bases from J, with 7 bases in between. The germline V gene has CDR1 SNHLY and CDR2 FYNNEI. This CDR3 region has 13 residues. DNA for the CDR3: TGTGCCAGCAGTGCTCGAGTCACAGATACGCAGTATTTT. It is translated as CASSARVTDTQYF.

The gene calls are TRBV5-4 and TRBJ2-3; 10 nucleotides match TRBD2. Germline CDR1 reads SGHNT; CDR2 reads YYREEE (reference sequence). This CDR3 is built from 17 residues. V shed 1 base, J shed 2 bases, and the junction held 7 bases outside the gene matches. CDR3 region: CASSLMSSGGNTDTQYF. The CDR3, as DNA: TGTGCCAGCAGCTTGATGTCTAGCGGGGGTAACACAGATACGCAGTATTTT.

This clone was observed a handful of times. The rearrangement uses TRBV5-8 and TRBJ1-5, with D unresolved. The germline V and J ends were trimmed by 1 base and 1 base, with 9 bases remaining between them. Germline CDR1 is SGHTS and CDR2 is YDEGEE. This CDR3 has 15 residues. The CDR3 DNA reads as TGTGCCAGCAGCTTGTCCCCACGGAGCAATCAGCCCCAGCATTTT. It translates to CASSLSPRSNQPQHF. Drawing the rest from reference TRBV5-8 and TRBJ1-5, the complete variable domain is EAGVTQSPTHLIKTRGQQATLRCSPISGHTSVYWYQQALGLGLQFLLWYDEGEERNRGNFPPRFSGRQFPNYSSELNVNALELEDSALYLCASSLSPRSNQPQHFGDGTRLSIL.